This T cell receptor (beta chain) comes out of a study of human T cells and chemical hapten exposure. This clonotype was found a few times. TCRdb reanalysed the RACE reads using MiXCR and keeps one entry per CDR3 protein. The sample records some 150,000 distinct CDR3 sequences, roughly 10% being singletons. There are 14 residues in the CDR3. With 7 bases clipped from V and 7 bases from J, the junction kept 9 bases outside the gene matches. Germline values: CDR1 MNHNY, CDR2 SVGAGI (reference sequence). The sample's time point: patch test 2, 6 weeks after DPC sensitization. As for treatment: therapeutic diphenylcyclopropenone sensitization with weekly scalp DPC.

This clonotype originated in a woman aged 45-65 years with alopecia areata. Some clones in this sample may be carry-over from other donors' samples. The chain carries TRBV6-6 and TRBJ1-4; 7 nucleotides match TRBD1. Material: whole blood, obtained in connection with sensitization to the hapten diphenylcyclopropenone (DPC). The DNA of the CDR3 is TGTGCCAGCACCCTCACAGGGGTCGGTGAAAAACTGTTTTTT. Its protein product is CASTLTGVGEKLFF.